This T cell receptor beta chain appears in the sequencing data of a study of T-cell reconstitution after alpha-beta-depleted transplantation in children. Unique molecular identifiers were used in preparing the TCRbeta library. TCRdb fed the PCR reads into MiXCR, producing one record per CDR3 protein. The data contain about 240,000 distinct CDR3 sequences, 9.5% to 15% of them singletons. CDR1 SGHAT and CDR2 FQNNGV come from the germline V gene. This CDR3 has 14 residues. The V and J ends lost 1 base and 7 bases, in that order; junction bases with no gene match: 4. This clonotype was counted many times.

The sequences come from PBMCs from the stem cell graft donor, collected from the stem cell graft. This chain uses TRBV11-2 with TRBJ1-5; the match to TRBD1 covers 7 bases. The receptor comes from a human donor who donated a stem cell graft to a child with acute lymphoblastic leukemia. The CDR3 protein is CASSLVGGAQPQHF. The CDR3 bases are TGTGCCAGCAGCTTAGTAGGGGGCGCGCAGCCCCAGCATTTT.